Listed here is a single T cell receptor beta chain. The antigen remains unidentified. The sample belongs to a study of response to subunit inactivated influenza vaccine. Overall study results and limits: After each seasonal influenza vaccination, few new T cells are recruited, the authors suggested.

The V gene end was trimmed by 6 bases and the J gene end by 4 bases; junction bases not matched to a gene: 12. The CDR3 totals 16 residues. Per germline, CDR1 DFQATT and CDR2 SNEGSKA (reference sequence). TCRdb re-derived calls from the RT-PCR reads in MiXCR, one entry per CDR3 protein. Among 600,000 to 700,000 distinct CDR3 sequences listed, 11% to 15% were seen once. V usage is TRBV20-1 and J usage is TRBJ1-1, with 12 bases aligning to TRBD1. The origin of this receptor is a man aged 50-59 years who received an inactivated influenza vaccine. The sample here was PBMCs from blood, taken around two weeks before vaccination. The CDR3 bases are TGCAGTGCGGGACGACCCGGGACAGGGGGCCTCACTGAAGCTTTCTTT. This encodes CSAGRPGTGGLTEAFF.